The present T cell receptor (beta chain) was sequenced within a study of blood T cell repertoires in COVID-19. For the study at large: The study drew acute and convalescent COVID-19 samples from the United States, Italy and Spain. PBMCs, B-cell-depleted T cells, or T cells provided the cDNA or gDNA that made up the material.

The protocol was immunoSEQ multiplex PCR, while the TCRdb copy is restricted to in-frame clones and leaves out a portion. The table lists fewer than 60,000 clones, over 80% of them singletons. Seattle participants joined during active infection and were tracked over time. Sequences were obtained from peripheral blood. The receptor was derived from a man aged 30 to 39 with COVID-19, enrolled during active disease.

CDR3 loop: CASSPHSMNNEQFF. CDR3 in DNA: TGTGCCAGCAGCCCCCATAGTATGAACAATGAGCAGTTCTTC. J is TRBJ2-1 and V is TRBV9; no clear D. Germline V gene lookup returns CDR1 SGDLS and CDR2 YYNGEE. CDR3 length equals 14 residues. The V end lost 4 bases, the J end lost 5 bases, and 13 bases lay between the germline ends. Drawing the rest from reference TRBV9 and TRBJ2-1, the complete variable domain is DSGVTQTPKHLITATGQRVTLRCSPRSGDLSVYWYQQSLDQGLQFLIQYYNGEERAKGNILERFSAQQFPDLHSELNLSSLELGDSALYFCASSPHSMNNEQFFGPGTRLTVL.